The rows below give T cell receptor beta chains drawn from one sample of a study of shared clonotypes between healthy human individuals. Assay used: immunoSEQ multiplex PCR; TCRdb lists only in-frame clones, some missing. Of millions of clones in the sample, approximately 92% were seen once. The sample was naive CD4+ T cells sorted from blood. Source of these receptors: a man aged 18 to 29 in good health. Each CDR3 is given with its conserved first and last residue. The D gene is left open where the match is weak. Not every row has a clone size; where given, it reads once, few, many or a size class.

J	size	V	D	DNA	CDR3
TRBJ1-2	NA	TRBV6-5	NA	TGTGCCAGTAAAAGAGGATATGGCTACACCTTC	CASKRGYGYTF
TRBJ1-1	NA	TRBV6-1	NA	TGTGCCAGCAGTGATCGGCAGGGGCGAGGGAACACTGAAGCTTTCTTT	CASSDRQGRGNTEAFF
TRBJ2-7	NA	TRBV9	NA	TGTGCCAGCAGCGTAGAGGCAGTAAGCTCCTACGAGCAGTACTTC	CASSVEAVSSYEQYF
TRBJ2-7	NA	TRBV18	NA	TGTGCCAGCTCAGAAGGACGGAGCACCTACGAGCAGTACTTC	CASSEGRSTYEQYF
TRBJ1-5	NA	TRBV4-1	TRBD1	TGCGCCAGCAGCCAAGTCGGGGACAGGGCTCAGCCCCAGCATTTT	CASSQVGDRAQPQHF
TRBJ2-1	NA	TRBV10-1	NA	TGCGCCAGCGTGGACATTTACAATGAGCAGTTCTTC	CASVDIYNEQFF
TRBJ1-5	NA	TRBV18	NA	TGTGCCAGCTCCCCGGGTTCTCAAAATAGCAATCAGCCCCAGCATTTT	CASSPGSQNSNQPQHF
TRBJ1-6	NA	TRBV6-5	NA	TGTGCCAGCAGTTACCGGACAGAATCCTATAATTCACCCCTCCACTTT	CASSYRTESYNSPLHF
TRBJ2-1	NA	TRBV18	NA	TGTGCCAGCTCACGTCCCCCCGACCATGAGCAGTTCTTC	CASSRPPDHEQFF
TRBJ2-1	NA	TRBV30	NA	TGTGCCTGGAGTGGGACAGACTACAATGAGCAGTTCTTC	CAWSGTDYNEQFF
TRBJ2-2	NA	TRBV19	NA	TGTGCCAGTATTCCGGGACCCCGCACCGGGGAGCTGTTTTTT	CASIPGPRTGELFF
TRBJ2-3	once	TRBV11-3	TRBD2	TGTGCCAGCAGCTTAGGGGGCGGGAGGGGCACAGATACGCAGTATTTT	CASSLGGGRGTDTQYF
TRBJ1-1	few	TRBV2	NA	TGTGCCAGCAGGAACGGAGGCACGAACACTGAAGCTTTCTTT	CASRNGGTNTEAFF
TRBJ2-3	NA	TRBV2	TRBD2	TGTGCCAGCGTCGCGGGGGTCCAAGATACGCAGTATTTT	CASVAGVQDTQYF
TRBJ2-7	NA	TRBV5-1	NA	TGCGCCAGCAGCCCCACGGCGGGCCAGGGCCCCTACGAGCAGTACTTC	CASSPTAGQGPYEQYF
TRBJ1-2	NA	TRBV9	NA	TGTGCCAGCAGCGTTGGGGTAACGGGGGGCCTGTATGGCTACACCTTC	CASSVGVTGGLYGYTF
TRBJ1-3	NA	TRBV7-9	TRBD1	TGTGCCAGCAGCCCGACACAGGGGGTAAACACCATATATTTT	CASSPTQGVNTIYF
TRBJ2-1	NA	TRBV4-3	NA	TGCGCCAGCAGCCGCGAGGTAGACTCAGGCTCCTACAATGAGCAGTTCTTC	CASSREVDSGSYNEQFF